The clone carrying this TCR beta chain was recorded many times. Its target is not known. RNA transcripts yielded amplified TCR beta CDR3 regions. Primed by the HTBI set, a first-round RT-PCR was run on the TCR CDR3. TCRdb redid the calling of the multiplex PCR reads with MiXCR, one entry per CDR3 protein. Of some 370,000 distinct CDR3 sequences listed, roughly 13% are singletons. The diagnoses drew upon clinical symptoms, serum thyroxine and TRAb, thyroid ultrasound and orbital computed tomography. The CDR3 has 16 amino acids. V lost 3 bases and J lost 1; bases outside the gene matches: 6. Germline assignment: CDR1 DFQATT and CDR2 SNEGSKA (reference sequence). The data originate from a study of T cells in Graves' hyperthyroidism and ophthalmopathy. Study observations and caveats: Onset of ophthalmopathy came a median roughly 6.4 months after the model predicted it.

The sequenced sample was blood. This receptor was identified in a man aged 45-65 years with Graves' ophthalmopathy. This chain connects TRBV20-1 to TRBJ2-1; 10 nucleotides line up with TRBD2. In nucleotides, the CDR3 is TGCAGTGCTAGCTCCGGGACTAGCGAGTCCTACAATGAGCAGTTCTTC. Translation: CSASSGTSESYNEQFF.